The source of this T cell receptor (beta chain) is a study of blood T cell repertoires in COVID-19. Study background: COVID-19 samples from acute and convalescent phases originated in the United States, Italy and Spain. PBMCs, B-cell-depleted T cells, or T cells were the source of the cDNA or gDNA that made up the material.

Original methodology: Researchers report that nucleated cell counts were estimated from reference gene primer amplification. Assay used: immunoSEQ multiplex PCR; TCRdb lists only in-frame clones, some missing. From that table come the V and J calls and clone size; the DNA was used to work out D and trimming. The profile shows tens of thousands of clones, more than 75% of them singletons. Germline assignment: CDR1 SGHRS and CDR2 YFSETQ. This CDR3 spans 14 amino acids. V trimming: 3 bases; J trimming: 4 bases; junction bases outside the gene matches: 5. Sequences were obtained from peripheral blood. The receptor was derived from a human donor with active COVID-19. The donor label of this sample is uncertain. The V gene is TRBV5-1, the J gene TRBJ2-7; the match to TRBD1 covers 9 bases. CDR3 loop: CASSSGTGRYEQYF. The CDR3 nucleotides read TGCGCCAGCAGCTCCGGGACAGGGAGATACGAGCAGTACTTC.